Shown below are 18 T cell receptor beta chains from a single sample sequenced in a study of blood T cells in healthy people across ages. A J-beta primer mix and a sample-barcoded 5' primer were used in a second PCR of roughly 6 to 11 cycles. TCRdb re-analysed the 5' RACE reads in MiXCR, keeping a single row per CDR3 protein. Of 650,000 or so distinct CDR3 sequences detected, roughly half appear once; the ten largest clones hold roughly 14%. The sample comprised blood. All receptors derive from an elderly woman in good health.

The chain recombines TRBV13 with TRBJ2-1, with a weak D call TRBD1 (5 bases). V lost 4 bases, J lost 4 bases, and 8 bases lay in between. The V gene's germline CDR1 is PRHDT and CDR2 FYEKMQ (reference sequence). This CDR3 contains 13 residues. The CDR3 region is CASSSPGYNEQFF. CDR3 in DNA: TGTGCCAGCAGCTCCCCAGGGTACAATGAGCAGTTCTTC. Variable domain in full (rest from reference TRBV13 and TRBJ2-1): AAGVIQSPRHLIKEKRETATLKCYPIPRHDTVYWYQQGPGQDPQFLISFYEKMQSDKGSIPDRFSAQQFSDYHSELNMSSLELGDSALYFCASSSPGYNEQFFGPGTRLTVL.

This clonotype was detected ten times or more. Written as DNA, the CDR3 is TGCGCCAGCAGCTTAGGGGTGTGGGAGACCCAGTACTTC. It yields the protein CASSLGVWETQYF. V gene TRBV5-1 combines with J gene TRBJ2-5; D perhaps matches TRBD1 (5 bases). Germline V CDR1 and CDR2: SGHRS, YFSETQ. Deletions cut 2 bases from V and 5 bases from J, with 10 bases between. This CDR3 spans 13 amino acids. The variable domain in full, with the rest retrieved from reference TRBV5-1 and TRBJ2-5, is KAGVTQTPRYLIKTRGQQVTLSCSPISGHRSVSWYQQTPGQGLQFLFEYFSETQRNKGNFPGRFSGRQFSNSRSEMNVSTLELGDSALYLCASSLGVWETQYFGPGTRLLVL.

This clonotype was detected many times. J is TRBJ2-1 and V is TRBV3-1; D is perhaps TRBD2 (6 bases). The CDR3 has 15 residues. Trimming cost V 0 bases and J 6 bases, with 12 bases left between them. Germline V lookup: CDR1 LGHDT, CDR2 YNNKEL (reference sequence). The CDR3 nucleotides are TGTGCCAGCAGCCAAGATGGACCTAGCGTCAATGAGCAGTTCTTC. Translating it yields CASSQDGPSVNEQFF.

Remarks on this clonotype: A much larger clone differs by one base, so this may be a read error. DNA for the CDR3: TGTGCCAACAGTTTAAGCGGCCCCTATGGCTACACCTTC. It yields the protein CANSLSGPYGYTF. V and J are TRBV28 and TRBJ1-2; D unclear. The CDR3 has 13 amino acids. Germline V CDR1 and CDR2: MDHEN, SYDVKM.

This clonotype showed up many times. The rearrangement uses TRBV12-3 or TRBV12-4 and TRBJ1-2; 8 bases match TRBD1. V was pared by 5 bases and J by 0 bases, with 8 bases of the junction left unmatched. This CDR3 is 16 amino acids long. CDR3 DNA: TGTGCCAGCAGTATTGGACAGGGCCTAGCTAACTATGGCTACACCTTC. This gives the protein CASSIGQGLANYGYTF.

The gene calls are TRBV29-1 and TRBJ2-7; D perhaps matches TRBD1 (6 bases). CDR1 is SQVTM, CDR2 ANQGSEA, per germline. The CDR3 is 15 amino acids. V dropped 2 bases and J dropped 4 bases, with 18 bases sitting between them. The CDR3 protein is CSVEKGAGDRYEQYF. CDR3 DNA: TGCAGCGTTGAAAAGGGAGCAGGGGATAGGTACGAGCAGTACTTC.

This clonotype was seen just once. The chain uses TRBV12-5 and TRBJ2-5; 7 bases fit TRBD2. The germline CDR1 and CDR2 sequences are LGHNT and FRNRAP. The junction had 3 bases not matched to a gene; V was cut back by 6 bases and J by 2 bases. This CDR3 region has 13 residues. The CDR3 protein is CASGRGTQETQYF. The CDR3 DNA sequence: TGTGCTAGTGGGCGGGGGACGCAAGAGACCCAGTACTTC.

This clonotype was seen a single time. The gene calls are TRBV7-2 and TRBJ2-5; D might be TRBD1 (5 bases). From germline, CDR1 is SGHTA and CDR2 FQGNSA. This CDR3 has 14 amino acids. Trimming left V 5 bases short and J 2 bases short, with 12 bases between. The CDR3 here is CASSPARAQETQYF. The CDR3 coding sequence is TGTGCCAGCAGCCCTGCCAGGGCTCAAGAGACCCAGTACTTC.

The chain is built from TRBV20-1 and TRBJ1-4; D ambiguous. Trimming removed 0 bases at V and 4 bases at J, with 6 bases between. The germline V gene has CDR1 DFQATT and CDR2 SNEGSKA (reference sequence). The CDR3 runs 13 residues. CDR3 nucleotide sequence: TGCAGTGCTAGAGAGGGCCTTAATGAAAAACTGTTTTTT. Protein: CSAREGLNEKLFF.

In DNA, the CDR3 is TGTGCCAGCAGTTACTCTGGGACATCGACGAGACTTGGAGCTTTCTTT. It codes for CASSYSGTSTRLGAFF. This sequence joins TRBV6-2 or TRBV6-3 and TRBJ1-1; D is perhaps TRBD1 (6 bases). The germline V gene encodes CDR1 MNHEY and CDR2 SVGEGT. This CDR3 is 16 amino acids long. Deletions cut 0 bases from V and 10 bases from J, with 21 bases between.

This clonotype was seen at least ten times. CDR3 sequence (DNA): TGTGCCAGCAGCAGGGACAGCGACACAGATACGCAGTATTTT. As protein: CASSRDSDTDTQYF. The chain is built from TRBV7-9 and TRBJ2-3, with 7 bases aligning to TRBD1. Germline V CDR1 and CDR2: SEHNR, FQNEAQ (reference sequence). Germline trimming cut 5 bases from V and 2 bases from J; bases unmatched to any gene: 4. The CDR3 is made up of 14 amino acids.

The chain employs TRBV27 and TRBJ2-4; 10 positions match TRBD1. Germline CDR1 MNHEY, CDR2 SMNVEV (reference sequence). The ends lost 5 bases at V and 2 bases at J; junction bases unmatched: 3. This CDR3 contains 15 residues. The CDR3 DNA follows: TGTGCCAGCAGTCTGGGACAGGGGACCAAAAACATTCAGTACTTC. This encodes CASSLGQGTKNIQYF.

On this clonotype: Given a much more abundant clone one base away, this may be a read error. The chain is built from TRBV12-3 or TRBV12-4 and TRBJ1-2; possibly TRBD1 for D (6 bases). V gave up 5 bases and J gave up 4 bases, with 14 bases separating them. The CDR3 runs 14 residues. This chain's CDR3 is CASSVGGRSYGYTF. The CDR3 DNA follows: TGTGCCAGCAGTGTGGGGGGCAGAAGCTATGGCTACACCTTC.

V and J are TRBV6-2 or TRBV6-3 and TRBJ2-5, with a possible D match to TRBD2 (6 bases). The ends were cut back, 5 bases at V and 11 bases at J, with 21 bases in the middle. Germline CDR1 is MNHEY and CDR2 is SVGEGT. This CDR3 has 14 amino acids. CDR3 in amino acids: CASSPLARAGAQYF. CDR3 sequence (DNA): TGTGCCAGCAGTCCGCTAGCGCGGGCAGGTGCGCAGTACTTC.

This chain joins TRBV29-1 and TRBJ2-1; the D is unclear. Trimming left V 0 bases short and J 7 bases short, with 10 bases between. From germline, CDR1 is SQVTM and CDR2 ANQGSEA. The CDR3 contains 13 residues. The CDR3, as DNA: TGCAGCGTTGAAGACCCCAGTAAGAATGAGCAGTTCTTC. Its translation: CSVEDPSKNEQFF.

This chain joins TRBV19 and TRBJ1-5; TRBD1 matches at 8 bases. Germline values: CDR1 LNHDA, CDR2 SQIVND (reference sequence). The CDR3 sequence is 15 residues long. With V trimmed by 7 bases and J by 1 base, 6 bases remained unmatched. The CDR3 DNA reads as TGTGCCAGTACCATACAGGGGGAAAGCAATCAGCCCCAGCATTTT. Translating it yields CASTIQGESNQPQHF.

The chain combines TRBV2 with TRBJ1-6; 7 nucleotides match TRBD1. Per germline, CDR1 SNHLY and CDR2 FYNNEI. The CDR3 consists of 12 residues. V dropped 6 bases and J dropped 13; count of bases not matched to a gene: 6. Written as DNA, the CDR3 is TGTGCCAGCAGAAAAGACAGGGCGCCCCTCCACTTT. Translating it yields CASRKDRAPLHF.

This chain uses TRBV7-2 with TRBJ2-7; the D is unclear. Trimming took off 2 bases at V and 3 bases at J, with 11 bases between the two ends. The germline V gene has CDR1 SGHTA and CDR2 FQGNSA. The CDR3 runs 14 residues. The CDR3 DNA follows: TGTGCCAGCAGCTTAACCCCCAGCCTCTACGAGCAGTACTTC. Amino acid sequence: CASSLTPSLYEQYF.